There are many counts of the clone carrying this TCR beta chain. Its antigen is still unknown. The CDR3 sequence is 14 residues long. The V end was cut by 1 base, the J end by 8 bases, with 14 bases between. Germline lookup yields CDR1 MNHNS and CDR2 SASEGT. Uncontrolled infection, other autoimmune disease, pregnancy or lactation disqualified patients from enrolment. Isolation of PBMCs was performed on around 10 ml fresh peripheral blood. This entry comes from a study of T cells in Graves' hyperthyroidism and ophthalmopathy. RNA transcripts yielded amplified TCR beta CDR3 regions. The HTBI primer set drove a first-round RT-PCR of the TCR CDR3. TCRdb re-derived calls from the multiplex PCR reads in MiXCR, one entry per CDR3 protein. Of more than 500,000 distinct CDR3 sequences listed, 15% to 20% are singletons. General study points: In the blood, most expanded thyroid clonotypes above 0.001 appeared as well.

V is TRBV6-1 and J is TRBJ1-2, with a possible D match to TRBD1 (5 bases). What was sequenced was blood. The clonotype originates from a woman in her 30s with Graves' ophthalmopathy. Written as DNA, the CDR3 is TGTGCCAGCAGTGAAGGCAGGGTAGCTCGGGGCTACACCTTC. Protein product: CASSEGRVARGYTF.